This T cell receptor beta chain originates from a study of cytomegalovirus exposure and HLA in healthy donors. Study-wide results and caveats: Most sequenced TCRs were rare (though some public TCRs occurred in many donors).

A remark on this clone: Its antigen remains unknown.

Germline lookup yields CDR1 MDHEN and CDR2 SYDVKM. Trimming at V came to 7 bases and at J to 15 bases, leaving 11 bases not matched to a gene. CDR3 size: 12 residues. The PCR ran on 60 Vbeta and 13 Jbeta primers. Generated by immunoSEQ multiplex PCR, the TCRdb table keeps only in-frame clones and is missing some. The sample contains roughly 170,000 clones, about 80% of which appear only once. The chain recombines TRBV28 with TRBJ2-4; TRBD1 agrees at 8 bases. The sequence derives from a man in his thirties or forties in good health and CMV-seronegative. Source material: PBMCs. In nucleotides, the CDR3 is TGTGCCAGCATCTCTGGACAGGGCTCGTGGTACTTC. The encoded protein is CASISGQGSWYF. Full variable domain (rest looked up from reference TRBV28 and TRBJ2-4): DVKVTQSSRYLVKRTGEKVFLECVQDMDHENMFWYRQDPGLGLRLIYFSYDVKMKEKGDIPEGYSVSREKKERFSLILESASTNQTSMYLCASISGQGSWYFGAGTRLSVL.